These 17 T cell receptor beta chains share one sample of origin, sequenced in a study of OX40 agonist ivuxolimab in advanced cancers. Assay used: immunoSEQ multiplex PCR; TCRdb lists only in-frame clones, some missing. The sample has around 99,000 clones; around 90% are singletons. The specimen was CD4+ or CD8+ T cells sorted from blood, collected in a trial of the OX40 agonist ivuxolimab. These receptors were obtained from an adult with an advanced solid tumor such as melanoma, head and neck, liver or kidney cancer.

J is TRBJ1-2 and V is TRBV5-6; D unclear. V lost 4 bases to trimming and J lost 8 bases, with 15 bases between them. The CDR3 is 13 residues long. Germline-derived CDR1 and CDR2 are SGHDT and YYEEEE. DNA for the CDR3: TGTGCCAGCAGCGAAGAGCGAATAGGGGGCTACACCTTC. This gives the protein CASSEERIGGYTF. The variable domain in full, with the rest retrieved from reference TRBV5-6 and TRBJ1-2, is DAGVTQSPTHLIKTRGQQVTLRCSPKSGHDTVSWYQQALGQGPQFIFQYYEEEERQRGNFPDRFSGHQFPNYSSELNVNALLLGDSALYLCASSEERIGGYTFGSGTRLTVV.

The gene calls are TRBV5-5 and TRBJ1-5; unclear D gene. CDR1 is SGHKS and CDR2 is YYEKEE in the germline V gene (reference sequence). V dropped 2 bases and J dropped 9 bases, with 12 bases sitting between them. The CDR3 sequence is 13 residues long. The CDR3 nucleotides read TGTGCCAGCAGCTTCACCCCAGATGGGCCCCAGCATTTT. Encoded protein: CASSFTPDGPQHF.

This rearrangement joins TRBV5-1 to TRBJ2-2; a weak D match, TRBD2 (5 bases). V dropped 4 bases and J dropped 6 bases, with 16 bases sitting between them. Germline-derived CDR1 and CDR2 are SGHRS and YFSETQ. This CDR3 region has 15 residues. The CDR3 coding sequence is TGCGCCAGCAGCGTTGGAGCGGCTGGCTCCGGGGAGCTGTTTTTT. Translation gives CASSVGAAGSGELFF.

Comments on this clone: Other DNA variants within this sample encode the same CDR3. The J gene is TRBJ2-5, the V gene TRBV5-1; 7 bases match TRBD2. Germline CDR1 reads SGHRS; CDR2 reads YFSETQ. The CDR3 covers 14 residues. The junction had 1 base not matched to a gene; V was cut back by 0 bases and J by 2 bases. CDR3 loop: CASSLAGGQETQYF. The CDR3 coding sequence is TGCGCCAGCAGCTTGGCCGGGGGGCAAGAGACCCAGTACTTC. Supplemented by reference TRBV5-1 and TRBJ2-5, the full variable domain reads KAGVTQTPRYLIKTRGQQVTLSCSPISGHRSVSWYQQTPGQGLQFLFEYFSETQRNKGNFPGRFSGRQFSNSRSEMNVSTLELGDSALYLCASSLAGGQETQYFGPGTRLLVL.

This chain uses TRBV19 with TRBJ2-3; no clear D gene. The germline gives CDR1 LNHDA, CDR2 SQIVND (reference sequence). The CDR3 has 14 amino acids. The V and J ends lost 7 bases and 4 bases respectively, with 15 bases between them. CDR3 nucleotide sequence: TGTGCCAGTACGAGACACGGTCCGCCAGATACGCAGTATTTT. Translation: CASTRHGPPDTQYF.

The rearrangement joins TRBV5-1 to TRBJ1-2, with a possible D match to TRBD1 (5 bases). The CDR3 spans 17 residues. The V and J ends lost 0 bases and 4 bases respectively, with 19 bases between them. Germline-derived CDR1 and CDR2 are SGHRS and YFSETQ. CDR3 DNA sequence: TGCGCCAGCAGCTTGGATGGCAGGGCACGCCTGGGCTATGGCTACACCTTC. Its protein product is CASSLDGRARLGYGYTF. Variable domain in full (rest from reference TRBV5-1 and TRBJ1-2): KAGVTQTPRYLIKTRGQQVTLSCSPISGHRSVSWYQQTPGQGLQFLFEYFSETQRNKGNFPGRFSGRQFSNSRSEMNVSTLELGDSALYLCASSLDGRARLGYGYTFGSGTRLTVV.

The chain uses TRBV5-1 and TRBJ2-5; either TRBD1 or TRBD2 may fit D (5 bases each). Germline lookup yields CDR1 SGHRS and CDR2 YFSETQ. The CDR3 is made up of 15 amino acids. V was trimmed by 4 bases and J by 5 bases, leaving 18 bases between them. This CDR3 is CASSTLRREGETQYF. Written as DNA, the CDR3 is TGCGCCAGCAGCACGCTCCGGCGAGAGGGGGAGACCCAGTACTTC.

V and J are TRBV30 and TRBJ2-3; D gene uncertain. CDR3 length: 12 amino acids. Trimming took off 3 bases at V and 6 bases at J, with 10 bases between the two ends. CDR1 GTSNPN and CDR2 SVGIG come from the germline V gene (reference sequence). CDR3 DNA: TGTGCCTGGAGCGGTACAGCGGATACGCAGTATTTT. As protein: CAWSGTADTQYF.

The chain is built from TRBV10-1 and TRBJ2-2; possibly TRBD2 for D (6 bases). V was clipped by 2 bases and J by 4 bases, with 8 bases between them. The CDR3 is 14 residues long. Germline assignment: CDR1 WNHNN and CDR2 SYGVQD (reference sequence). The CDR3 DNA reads TGCGCCAGCAGTGAGCGGGGAGGCACCGGGGAGCTGTTTTTT. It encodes CASSERGGTGELFF.

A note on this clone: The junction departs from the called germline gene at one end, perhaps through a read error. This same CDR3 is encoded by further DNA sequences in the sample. This CDR3 reads CASRRQPSYEQYF. For the CDR3, the DNA is TGTGCCAGCAGGCGACAGCCCTCCTATGAGCAGTACTTC. The gene calls are TRBV28 and TRBJ2-7, with D tentatively TRBD1 (5 bases). CDR1 is MDHEN, CDR2 SYDVKM, per germline. This CDR3 is 13 amino acids long.

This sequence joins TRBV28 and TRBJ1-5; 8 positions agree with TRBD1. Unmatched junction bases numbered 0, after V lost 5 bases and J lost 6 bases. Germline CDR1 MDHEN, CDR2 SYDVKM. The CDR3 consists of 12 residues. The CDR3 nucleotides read TGTGCCAGCAGTCAGGGGGCTCAGCCCCAGCATTTT. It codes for CASSQGAQPQHF.

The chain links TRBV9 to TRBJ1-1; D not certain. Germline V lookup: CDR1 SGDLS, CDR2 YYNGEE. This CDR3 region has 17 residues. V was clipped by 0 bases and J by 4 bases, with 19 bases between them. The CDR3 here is CASSVDGMEGVVTEAFF. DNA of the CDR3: TGTGCCAGCAGCGTAGATGGTATGGAGGGCGTAGTCACTGAAGCTTTCTTT.

The DNA of the CDR3 is TGTGCCAGCAGCTTAGGGGCTAGCGGGTTTTGGCAAGAGACCCAGTACTTC. It codes for CASSLGASGFWQETQYF. V usage is TRBV5-6 and J usage is TRBJ2-5; 8 nucleotides agree with TRBD2. Germline CDR1 is SGHDT and CDR2 is YYEEEE. With 2 bases clipped from V and 2 bases from J, the junction kept 11 bases outside the gene matches. The CDR3 runs to 17 residues.

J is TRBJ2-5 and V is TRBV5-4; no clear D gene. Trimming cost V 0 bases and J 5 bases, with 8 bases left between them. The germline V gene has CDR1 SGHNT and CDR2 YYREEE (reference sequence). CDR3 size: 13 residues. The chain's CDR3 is CASSLARSETQYF. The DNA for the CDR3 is TGTGCCAGCAGCTTGGCCCGATCGGAGACCCAGTACTTC.

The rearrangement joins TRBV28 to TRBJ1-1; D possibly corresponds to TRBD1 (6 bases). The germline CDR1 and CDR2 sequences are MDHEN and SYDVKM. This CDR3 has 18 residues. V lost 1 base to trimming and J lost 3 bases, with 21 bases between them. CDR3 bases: TGTGCCAGCAGTTTATCCTTTGGGGACATACCGTTACACACTGAAGCTTTCTTT. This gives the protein CASSLSFGDIPLHTEAFF.

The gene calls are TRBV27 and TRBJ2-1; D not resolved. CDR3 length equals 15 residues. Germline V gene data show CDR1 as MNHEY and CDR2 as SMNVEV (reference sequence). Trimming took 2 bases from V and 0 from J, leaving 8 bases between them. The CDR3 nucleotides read TGTGCCAGCAGTTTAATAGTAAGCTCCTACAATGAGCAGTTCTTC. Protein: CASSLIVSSYNEQFF.

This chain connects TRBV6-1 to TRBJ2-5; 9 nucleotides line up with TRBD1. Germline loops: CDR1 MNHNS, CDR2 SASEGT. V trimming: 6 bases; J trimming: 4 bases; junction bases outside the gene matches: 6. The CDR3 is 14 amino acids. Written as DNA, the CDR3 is TGTGCCAGCAGGAAACAGGGGGCTGGAGAGACCCAGTACTTC. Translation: CASRKQGAGETQYF.